Detailed here is one T cell receptor beta chain. The antigen remains unidentified. This record comes from a study of shared clonotypes between healthy human individuals. Overall study results and limits: What naive subsets generally showed was a larger estimated richness than memory subsets showed. Tissue TCR repertoires likely differ from these blood-only repertoires. Shared clonotypes: roughly 5% naive CD4, about 4% naive CD8, roughly 2.2% memory CD4, 0.4% memory CD8.

The healthy adult donors were HIV-negative and reported no recent acute infections or vaccinations. Clones were read by immunoSEQ multiplex PCR, and TCRdb kept only the in-frame ones, dropping some. Counted here are 2 million to 2.5 million clones, roughly 93% occurring once; the ten biggest clones make up approximately 0.36%. The CDR3 covers 18 residues. Germline CDR1 and CDR2: MNHEY and SMNVEV (reference sequence). Deletions cut 5 bases from V and 0 bases from J, with 21 bases between. Input material: naive CD4+ T cells from PBMCs. The subset denotes: CD45RA+ positively selected. This receptor was identified in a man younger than 35 in good health. Some clones in this sample may be carry-over from other donors' samples. The V call is TRBV27, the J call TRBJ2-3; TRBD2 might be the D (6 bases). The CDR3 DNA reads as TGTGCCAGCAGTCTCCGCCGGGGGTGGGACCCTAGCACAGATACGCAGTATTTT. This encodes CASSLRRGWDPSTDTQYF.